Each of the 22 T cell receptor beta chains below was sequenced from the same sample in a study of T cell repertoires in cytomegalovirus infection. TCRdb re-called the reads with MiXCR, one entry per CDR3 protein. The sample lists around 750,000 distinct CDR3 sequences, over 25% occurring once. These receptors' targets are unknown. Sequences were derived from cultured CD8+ T cells from PBMCs, sampled from culture after CMV antigen stimulation. These receptors were taken from a human donor in good health (CMV status not recorded). Some clones in this sample may be carry-over from other donors' samples.

The chain is built from TRBV27 and TRBJ2-3; D not resolved. Germline values: CDR1 MNHEY, CDR2 SMNVEV (reference sequence). The V gene lost 5 bases and the J gene lost 4 bases, with 7 bases spanning the gap. The CDR3 length is 12 residues. CDR3 nucleotide sequence: TGTGCCAGCAGTGCCGTAGCAGATACGCAGTATTTT. Protein sequence: CASSAVADTQYF.

This chain connects TRBV4-2 to TRBJ2-1, with D possibly being TRBD2 (6 bases). The V end lost 0 bases, the J end lost 7 bases, and 16 bases lay between the germline ends. Germline V lookup: CDR1 LGHNA, CDR2 YNFKEQ. This CDR3 contains 16 residues. The CDR3 region is CASSQETSIVRNEQFF. The CDR3, as DNA: TGTGCCAGCAGCCAAGAAACTAGCATAGTTAGGAATGAGCAGTTCTTC.

In the case of this clonotype: One base away lies a much larger clone, so this may be a sequencing read error. The V gene is TRBV12-3 or TRBV12-4, the J gene TRBJ2-3; 14 nucleotides match TRBD2. V was clipped by 8 bases and J by 2 bases; unmatched bases: 3. CDR3 size: 15 residues. CDR3 nucleotides: TGTGCCAGCTGGGGACTAGCGGGGGACACAGATACGCAGTATTTT. This gives the protein CASWGLAGDTDTQYF.

This clonotype was detected a few times. The CDR3 sequence: CASSVESNEQFF. In DNA, the CDR3 is TGTGCCAGCAGCGTAGAGAGCAATGAGCAGTTCTTC. The V and J genes are TRBV9 and TRBJ2-1; D not certain. V was clipped by 0 bases and J by 6 bases, with 4 bases between them. The CDR3 consists of 12 residues. CDR1 and CDR2 (germline): SGDLS, YYNGEE.

DNA of the CDR3: TGTGCCAGCAGCTTAGGCTCACTGCGCTATAATTCACCCCTCCACTTT. It is translated as CASSLGSLRYNSPLHF. The chain couples TRBV7-2 to TRBJ1-6, with no clear D. V lost 1 base, J lost 3 bases, and 10 bases lay in between. Germline CDR1 is SGHTA and CDR2 is FQGNSA. The CDR3 runs 16 residues.

The chain has TRBV19 and TRBJ1-1; 7 bases fit TRBD1. V dropped 8 bases and J dropped 8; count of bases not matched to a gene: 5. The CDR3 has 11 amino acids. From germline, CDR1 is LNHDA and CDR2 SQIVND (reference sequence). The CDR3 sequence is CASAQGIEAFF. The CDR3 nucleotides read TGTGCCAGTGCACAGGGGATAGAAGCTTTCTTT.

The CDR3 region has the DNA TGTGCCACCTGGACAGGGGGGTCAAATGAGCAGTTCTTC. Protein: CATWTGGSNEQFF. This chain joins TRBV6-5 and TRBJ2-1; the match to TRBD1 covers 10 bases. The trim removed 10 bases at V and 7 bases at J, leaving 7 bases unmatched. Germline V gene data show CDR1 as MNHEY and CDR2 as SVGAGI. This CDR3 spans 13 amino acids.

This clonotype was counted only a few times. V usage is TRBV6-2 or TRBV6-3 and J usage is TRBJ2-5; D is unclear. Germline CDR1 MNHEY, CDR2 SVGEGT. The CDR3 contains 15 residues. Trimming pared 2 bases from V and 2 bases from J, leaving 12 bases between. The CDR3 is CASSYGLGIQETQYF. CDR3 in DNA: TGTGCCAGCAGTTACGGTTTGGGAATACAAGAGACCCAGTACTTC.

There are a few counts of this clonotype. This rearrangement joins TRBV6-5 to TRBJ1-1; possible D gene TRBD1, 6 bases. Trimming removed 0 bases at V and 1 base at J, with 12 bases between. Germline loops: CDR1 MNHEY, CDR2 SVGAGI. The CDR3 has 16 residues. CDR3 sequence: CASSYSMDSQNTEAFF. CDR3 DNA: TGTGCCAGCAGTTACTCGATGGACAGTCAGAACACTGAAGCTTTCTTT.

CDR3 in amino acids: CASSFGGTYQPQHF. The CDR3 coding sequence is TGTGCCAGCAGCTTTGGCGGGACCTATCAGCCCCAGCATTTT. This sequence joins TRBV11-3 and TRBJ1-5, with D possibly being TRBD1 (5 bases). This CDR3 is built from 14 residues. Trimming left V 3 bases short and J 5 bases short, with 11 bases between. Germline V CDR1 and CDR2: SGHNT, YENEEA.

Many counts were recorded for this clonotype. The chain carries TRBV7-8 and TRBJ2-3; 10 bases line up with TRBD1. Germline V gene data show CDR1 as SGHVS and CDR2 as FQNEAQ. Trimming removed 2 bases from V and 2 bases from J; junction bases left unmatched: 7. This CDR3 has 17 residues. CDR3: CASSLRDRGLFTDTQYF. The CDR3 coding sequence is TGTGCCAGCAGCTTAAGGGACAGGGGCCTATTCACAGATACGCAGTATTTT.

This chain joins TRBV28 and TRBJ1-5; D not resolved. V was clipped by 2 bases and J by 4 bases, with 9 bases between them. The CDR3 consists of 14 residues. CDR1 MDHEN and CDR2 SYDVKM come from the germline V gene. The CDR3 reads CASSLKIRNQPQHF. CDR3 nucleotides: TGTGCCAGCAGTTTAAAGATCAGGAATCAGCCCCAGCATTTT.

This clonotype was seen a handful of times. The chain has TRBV7-9 and TRBJ1-1; 8 bases agree with TRBD1. The CDR3 extends over 14 amino acids. Trimming removed 7 bases from V and 4 bases from J; junction bases left unmatched: 8. Germline CDR1 SEHNR, CDR2 FQNEAQ (reference sequence). CDR3: CASIPQGAGTEAFF. The CDR3 DNA reads TGTGCCAGCATCCCGCAGGGGGCTGGCACTGAAGCTTTCTTT.

The chain links TRBV4-1 to TRBJ1-1; possible D gene TRBD1, 6 bases. This CDR3 contains 19 residues. Germline lookup yields CDR1 MGHRA and CDR2 YSYEKL. The germline V and J ends were trimmed by 5 bases and 1 base, with 26 bases remaining between them. Here the CDR3 reads CASSISGLQQGGRNTEAFF. The CDR3 coding sequence is TGCGCCAGCAGCATCTCAGGGCTACAACAGGGTGGGAGGAACACTGAAGCTTTCTTT.

In this sample, this clonotype turned up once. A much larger clonotype is one base distant, so this may be a read error. The DNA of the CDR3 is TGTGTCAGCAGCTTAGACGCGCCGGGGGAGCAGTACGTC. Amino acid sequence: CVSSLDAPGEQYV. This chain uses TRBV7-2 with TRBJ2-7, with D tentatively TRBD2 (5 bases). The CDR3 sequence is 13 residues long. Germline CDR1 reads SGHTA; CDR2 reads FQGNSA.

The sample holds a few counts of this clonotype. The chain links TRBV27 to TRBJ2-7, with 7 bases matching TRBD2. The CDR3 has 14 residues. In germline, CDR1 is MNHEY, CDR2 SMNVEV (reference sequence). J gave up 3 bases and V 0 bases, and 2 bases lay outside the gene matches. CDR3: CASSLSGGGYEQYV. Here the CDR3 DNA reads TGTGCCAGCAGTTTATCGGGGGGGGGCTACGAGCAGTACGTC.

Remarks on this clonotype: A junction end diverges from the germline sequence, so it may reflect a read error. The rearrangement uses TRBV2 and TRBJ2-1; TRBD2 agrees at 13 bases. Germline CDR1 SNHLY, CDR2 FYNNEI. There are 18 residues in the CDR3. The CDR3 protein is CARSPAGVTSGGAYEQFF. The CDR3, as DNA: TGTGCCCGCAGTCCAGCGGGGGTCACTAGCGGGGGGGCCTATGAGCAGTTCTTC.

The chain recombines TRBV6-1 with TRBJ2-3; D might be TRBD1 (6 bases). The CDR3 contains 16 residues. The V end was cut by 6 bases, the J end by 2 bases, with 18 bases between. The V gene's germline CDR1 is MNHNS and CDR2 SASEGT. CDR3 region: CASSDWTATTTDTQYF. The DNA for the CDR3 is TGTGCCAGCAGCGACTGGACAGCTACAACCACAGATACGCAGTATTTT.

The chain couples TRBV4-2 to TRBJ2-5; 8 nucleotides line up with TRBD2. Germline CDR1 reads LGHNA; CDR2 reads YNFKEQ. This CDR3 contains 15 residues. J was trimmed by 3 bases and V by 3 bases; bases with no gene match: 6. CDR3 sequence: CASSQEILAEETQYF. In nucleotides, the CDR3 is TGTGCCAGCAGCCAGGAGATACTAGCGGAAGAGACCCAGTACTTC.

A few counts support this clonotype. The V call is TRBV24-1, the J call TRBJ2-3, with 10 bases aligning to TRBD1. The CDR3 extends over 16 amino acids. Germline V gene sequence: CDR1 KGHDR, CDR2 SFDVKD. Unmatched junction bases numbered 6, after V lost 4 bases and J lost 3 bases. CDR3 protein: CATSETGTGETDTQYF. The DNA of the CDR3 is TGTGCCACCAGTGAAACCGGGACAGGGGAGACAGATACGCAGTATTTT.

The rearrangement links TRBV13 to TRBJ2-3, with D unresolved. Deletions cut 6 bases from V and 0 bases from J, with 13 bases between. CDR1 is PRHDT and CDR2 is FYEKMQ in the germline V gene (reference sequence). This CDR3 comprises 15 residues. In DNA, the CDR3 is TGTGCCAGCAGATTGAACGAACAGAGCACAGATACGCAGTATTTT. This encodes CASRLNEQSTDTQYF.

J is TRBJ2-1 and V is TRBV12-3 or TRBV12-4; 12 bases line up with TRBD2. The CDR3 has 16 amino acids. The junction had 8 bases not matched to a gene; V was cut back by 3 bases and J by 8 bases. The CDR3 DNA sequence: TGTGCCAGCAGTTTTCTCCTAGCGGGGGGGCTTGATGAGCAGTTCTTC. Its translation is CASSFLLAGGLDEQFF.